This T cell receptor (beta chain) was captured by sequencing in a study of breast tumors, draining lymph nodes, adjacent tissues. At least ten counts were recorded for this clonotype. The antigen is unknown. The lymph nodes were axillary draining lymph nodes from breast cancer patients. Notes on the study in general: Tumor TCR diversity was below lymph nodes but above nontumor tissue. The lymph node origin of tumor T cells was framed as consistent with a hypothesis, not demonstrated.

The CDR3 contains 14 residues. The germline V gene encodes CDR1 MNHEY and CDR2 SVGAGI. Trimming pared 0 bases from V and 3 bases from J, leaving 9 bases between. TCRdb recomputed calls from the multiplex PCR reads with MiXCR, one row per CDR3 protein. This table has roughly 80,000 distinct CDR3 sequences, roughly 19% appearing once. The sequencing input was axillary lymph node tissue. The sequence came from a female donor with breast cancer. Some clones in this sample may be carry-over from other donors' samples. The V call is TRBV6-5, the J call TRBJ2-7; D is perhaps TRBD1 (5 bases). The CDR3 DNA reads as TGTGCCAGCAGTTACTCCACAGGACGCTACGAGCAGTACTTC. This sequence encodes CASSYSTGRYEQYF.